Reported below is one T cell receptor (beta chain). This record comes from a study of blood T cell repertoires in COVID-19. In the study overall: T cells, B-cell-depleted T cells, or PBMCs supplied cDNA or gDNA.

Original processing notes: Amplification of reference gene primers provided the estimated nucleated cell counts. Libraries were prepared by immunoSEQ multiplex PCR; TCRdb keeps only in-frame clonotypes and omits some of them. D and trimming come from the DNA, and the V and J calls and clone size come from that table. The data show 150,000 to 200,000 clones, over 80% seen once. This TCR was sampled from a woman aged 45-60 years with acute or convalescent COVID-19. The sequenced material came from peripheral blood.

The CDR3 bases are TGTGCCAGCAGCTTACAAAGACTAGCGAAGGAGACCCAGTACTTC. Its protein product is CASSLQRLAKETQYF. This chain joins TRBV7-9 and TRBJ2-5; 8 nucleotides line up with TRBD2. Germline loops: CDR1 SEHNR, CDR2 FQNEAQ (reference sequence). Trimming at V came to 2 bases and at J to 5 bases, leaving 7 bases not matched to a gene. The CDR3 spans 15 residues.